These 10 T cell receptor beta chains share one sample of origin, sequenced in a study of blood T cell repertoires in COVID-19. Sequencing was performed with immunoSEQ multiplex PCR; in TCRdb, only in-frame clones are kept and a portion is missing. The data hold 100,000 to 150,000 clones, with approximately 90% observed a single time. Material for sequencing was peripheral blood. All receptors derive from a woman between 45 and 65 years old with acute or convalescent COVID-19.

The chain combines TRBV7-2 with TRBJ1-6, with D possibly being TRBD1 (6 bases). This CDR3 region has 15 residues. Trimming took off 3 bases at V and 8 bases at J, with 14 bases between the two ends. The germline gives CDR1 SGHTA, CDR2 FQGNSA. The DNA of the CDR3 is TGTGCCAGCAGCTTCACCCCGGGGGGGCATTCACCCCTCCACTTT. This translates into CASSFTPGGHSPLHF.

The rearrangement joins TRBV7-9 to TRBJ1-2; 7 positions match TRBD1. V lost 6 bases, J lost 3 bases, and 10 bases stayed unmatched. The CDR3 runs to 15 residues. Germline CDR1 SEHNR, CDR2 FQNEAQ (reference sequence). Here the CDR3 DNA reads TGTGCCAGCAGTTCTCCAGGGGGTTTCGACTATGGCTACACCTTC. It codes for CASSSPGGFDYGYTF.

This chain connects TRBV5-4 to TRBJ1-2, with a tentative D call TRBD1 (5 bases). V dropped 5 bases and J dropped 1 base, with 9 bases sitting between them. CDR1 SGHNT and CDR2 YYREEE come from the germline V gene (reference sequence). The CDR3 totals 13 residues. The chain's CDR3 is CASRQEFNYGYTF. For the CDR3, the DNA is TGTGCCAGCAGACAGGAGTTTAACTATGGCTACACCTTC.

The CDR3 reads CASRAGQGFYTEAFF. CDR3 nucleotide sequence: TGTGCCAGTAGAGCTGGACAGGGGTTTTACACTGAAGCTTTCTTT. V usage is TRBV19 and J usage is TRBJ1-1, with 9 positions matching TRBD1. CDR1 LNHDA and CDR2 SQIVND come from the germline V gene (reference sequence). The CDR3 spans 15 residues. The V and J ends lost 6 bases and 3 bases, in that order; junction bases with no gene match: 8.

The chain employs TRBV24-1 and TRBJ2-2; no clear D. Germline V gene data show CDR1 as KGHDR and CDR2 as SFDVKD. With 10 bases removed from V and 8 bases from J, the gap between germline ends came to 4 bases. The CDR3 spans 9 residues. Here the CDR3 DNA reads TGTGCCACTCCGGGGGAGCTGTTTTTT. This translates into CATPGELFF.

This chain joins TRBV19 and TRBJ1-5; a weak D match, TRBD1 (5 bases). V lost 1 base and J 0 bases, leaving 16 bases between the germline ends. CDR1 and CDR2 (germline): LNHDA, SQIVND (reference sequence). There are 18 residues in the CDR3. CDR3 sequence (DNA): TGTGCCAGTAGTATAGCCCTCGTGTGGGACTATAGCAATCAGCCCCAGCATTTT. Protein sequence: CASSIALVWDYSNQPQHF. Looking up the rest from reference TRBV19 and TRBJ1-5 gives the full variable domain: DGGITQSPKYLFRKEGQNVTLSCEQNLNHDAMYWYRQDPGQGLRLIYYSQIVNDFQKGDIAEGYSVSREKKESFPLTVTSAQKNPTAFYLCASSIALVWDYSNQPQHFGDGTRLSIL.

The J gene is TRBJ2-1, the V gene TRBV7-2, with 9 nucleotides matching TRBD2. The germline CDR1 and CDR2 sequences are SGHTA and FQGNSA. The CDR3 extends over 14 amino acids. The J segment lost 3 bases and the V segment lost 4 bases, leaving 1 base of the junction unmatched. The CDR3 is CASSSRGGYNEQFF. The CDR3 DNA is TGTGCCAGCAGCTCGCGGGGGGGCTACAATGAGCAGTTCTTC.

The CDR3 region has the DNA TGTGCCATAAGCGGACAGGGGGCGTACAATGAGCAGTTCTTC. The encoded protein is CAISGQGAYNEQFF. The gene calls are TRBV6-5 and TRBJ2-1, with 11 bases that match TRBD1. The germline V gene has CDR1 MNHEY and CDR2 SVGAGI. The trim removed 10 bases at V and 4 bases at J, leaving 6 bases unmatched. This CDR3 contains 14 residues.

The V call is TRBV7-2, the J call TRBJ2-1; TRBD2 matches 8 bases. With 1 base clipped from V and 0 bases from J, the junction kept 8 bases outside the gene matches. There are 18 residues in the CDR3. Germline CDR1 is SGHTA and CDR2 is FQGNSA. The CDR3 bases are TGTGCCAGCAGCTTAGGCCCCTGGAGCGGGAGCTCCTACAATGAGCAGTTCTTC. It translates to CASSLGPWSGSSYNEQFF.

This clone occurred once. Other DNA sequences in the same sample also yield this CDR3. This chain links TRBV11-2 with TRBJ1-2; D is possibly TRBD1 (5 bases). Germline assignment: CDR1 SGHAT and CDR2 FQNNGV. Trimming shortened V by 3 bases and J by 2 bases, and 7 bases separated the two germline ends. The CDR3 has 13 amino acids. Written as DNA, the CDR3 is TGTGCCAGCAGCTTCTCAGGGAACTATGGCTACACCTTC. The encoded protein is CASSFSGNYGYTF.